This T cell receptor (beta chain) was sequenced in a study of regulatory T cells in long-lasting Graves disease. Germline assignment: CDR1 LNHNV and CDR2 YYDKDF (reference sequence). Trimming removed 6 bases from V and 3 bases from J; junction bases left unmatched: 4. The CDR3 runs 14 residues. Time point: newly diagnosed GD, antithyroid drugs for less than 3 months. PBMC RNA served as the TCR library source. According to the study, TCR beta libraries were built with iRepertoire HTBI primers and CDR3-region Arm-PCR. TCRdb reanalysed the multiplex PCR reads using MiXCR and keeps one entry per CDR3 protein. The sample yields 530,000 or so distinct CDR3 sequences, around 16% seen once. This clonotype was found a few times. The sample was also reused in another study, on T cells in Graves' hyperthyroidism and ophthalmopathy.

The chain recombines TRBV15 with TRBJ1-5, with 8 bases aligning to TRBD1. This material consisted of peripheral blood mononuclear cells (PBMCs), taken at new diagnosis, from a patient treated with antithyroid drugs. The TCR was taken from a young man with Graves disease. This CDR3 is CATRMDRVNQPQHF. Written as DNA, the CDR3 is TGTGCCACCAGAATGGACAGGGTCAATCAGCCCCAGCATTTT.